This T cell receptor beta chain originates from a study of cytomegalovirus exposure and HLA in healthy donors listed by TCRdb under 2017. Some background on the complete study: An earlier analysis of roughly 500 of the donors reported more than 250 Gb of sequence data and 117 million unique TCR beta sequences from about 200 million T cells. Every repertoire in the discovery cohort had been generated on one and the same sequencing platform. Using immunosequencing, the study profiled T cell repertoires from some 670 subjects and related those repertoires to cytomegalovirus serostatus. To predict cytomegalovirus infection status, the study brought together high-throughput TCR immunosequencing, statistical association of individual TCRs with disease status, and machine learning. Of the roughly 400 genotyped donors, around 81% fell in the genetic ancestry cluster associated with self-reported Caucasian donors. An earlier analysis of several hundred of the donors applied high-throughput TCR beta sequencing to assess whether each TCR beta V gene segment acted as functional or pseudogenic. The aim of the study was to test whether cataloging public T cell receptors could identify signatures of past pathogen exposure. Rather than drawing on any new phenotypic data, the later analysis identified candidate immune exposures from TCR beta sequences and the way those sequences occurred across donors. Across approximately 400 genotyped donors of the cohort, an average of approximately 240,000 unique TCR beta nucleotide sequences per donor were sequenced, and 15% to 20% of those sequences were non-productive. Four or five DR-DQ haplotypes were handled as single units for association and clustering because linkage in the cohort was strong. A later genetic analysis took genome-wide SNP genotypes for about three fifths of the roughly 670 donors and used that subset as a discovery cohort. Roughly 300 gigabases of sequencing data and around 85 million unique TCR sequences made up an early release that covered approximately 620 HLA-typed donors. Typing coverage varied by locus: roughly 629-630 donors for A, B, C, DRB1 and DQB1; roughly 510 for DQA1; about 600 for DPA1; roughly 450 for DPB1. Besides the first cohort of roughly 660 subjects, a separate validation cohort made up of roughly 120 different subjects was used. Class I and class II HLA loci were covered by the typing at four-digit resolution. Donor age, sex, ethnicity and CMV serostatus were compiled together with the repertoire data. In a later analysis, previously published TCR beta repertoires from several hundred donors were re-analyzed and high-resolution HLA genotyping was added so that TCR occurrence patterns could be studied. The paper as a whole reports these results and caveats: Several of the top co-occurrence clusters appeared to be linked to parvovirus B19, influenza, CMV and Epstein-Barr virus, according to a later analysis. A further reported finding was that TCR beta sequences accurately predicted the HLA-A and HLA-B alleles for most subjects in the first cohort. A group of highly shared sequence variants was considered likely to be a technical artifact of the sequencing pipeline. Specific HLA alleles were associated with 18,000 or so TCR beta sequences at a false discovery rate of 0.05 in a later analysis. An earlier analysis of approximately 530 of the donors showed that most TCR beta V segments appeared in productive rearrangements either about 87% or about 30% of the time, which broadly matched IMGT annotations. While some public TCRs were present in many individuals, most TCR sequences turned up only very rarely across donors. According to the authors, the approach could potentially be generalized to other disease states and immunological phenotypes. Compared with equally common non-associated chains, HLA-associated TCR beta chains in a later analysis were more clonally expanded and had lower generation probabilities. V-gene and J-gene trimming of TCR beta chains was associated with a missense DCLRE1C variant in a later genetic analysis, and the association was replicated in an independent cohort. Some IMGT-functional V segments, including TRBV6-2 and TRBV6-3, could not be distinguished by the 87-base-pair reads and were therefore excluded. Because HLA typing was unavailable for some donors at each locus, only the typed subset was used in association tests. For the cohort, immune exposure information was limited to CMV serostatus. The earlier analysis of approximately 590 of the donors excluded about 16 rarely observed V segments, including chromosome 9 orphons, because counts were too low. A total of 150 to 200 TCR beta chains were listed by the study as associated with cytomegalovirus. In a later analysis, TCR association rates were found to vary across HLA loci, with the most associated TCRs seen for DRB1 alleles and the fewest for HLA-C alleles. In both the original and validation cohorts, the classifier was reported to diagnose cytomegalovirus status with high specificity and sensitivity. Correlated functional status among segregating V segments might be attributable to linkage disequilibrium, but an unknown experimental factor could not be ruled out. When HLA alleles, especially DR and DQ, strongly co-occurred, attributing TCR associations to individual alleles was difficult. A later analysis found that most CMV-associated TCR beta chains appeared HLA-restricted, with HLA associations seemingly driven largely by CMV exposure. A later genetic analysis reported fewer N-insertions in productive TCRs among donors in an Asian-associated ancestry cluster than the roughly 700-donor mean. Roughly uniform sequencing depth across donors was assumed in presence/absence analyses, although this assumption may not hold. In vitro tests confirmed that three of the cytomegalovirus-associated TCR beta chains recognize cytomegalovirus antigens. Only TCR beta chains were sequenced in this cohort, and the absence of alpha or paired-chain data limited detectable features.

Library construction relied on the immunoSEQ multiplex PCR assay. The multiplex PCR relied on a mix of 60 forward primers for TCR Vbeta segments and 13 reverse primers for TCR Jbeta segments. Amplification of the CDR3 region of rearranged TCR beta genes was performed with a multiplex PCR assay on genomic DNA. The amplified TCR beta libraries were sequenced on the Illumina HiSeq System as 87-base-pair reads. As for how the authors treated the data: In a later analysis, approximately 74 million unique TCR beta chains were counted across the approximately 640 repertoires, and roughly 11 million of these chains were shared by at least two donors. To remove PCR and sequencing errors, raw reads were error-corrected and collapsed into unique sequences using a nearest-neighbor algorithm that merged closely related sequences. To assign V, D and J gene segments, CDR3 sequences were aligned to IMGT reference sequences. For a sequence to be retained, at least a six-nucleotide match to both a V gene segment and a J gene segment was required. Rearrangements were classified as productive when the CDR3 lacked stop codons and remained in frame with V and J, and all other rearrangements were classified as non-productive. CDR3 was defined by IMGT convention, running from the second conserved V-encoded cysteine to the conserved J-encoded phenylalanine. In an earlier analysis of roughly 610 of the donors, sequences lacking an unambiguous match to a single V gene segment were excluded. An earlier analysis of 587 of the donors classified V segments as functional when productive rearrangements were above 56.7% and as segregating when the standard deviation between donors was above 5%. A statistical classification framework was developed to diagnose cytomegalovirus status using the catalog of TCR beta chain sequences. V and J gene assignment, in a later analysis, came from comparing TCR nucleotide sequences with IMGT/GENE-DB human TR gene sequences. A later analysis assigned CDR3 sequences and most-parsimonious VDJ recombination scenarios with the TCRdist pipeline. A later analysis defined each TCR beta chain by its CDR3 amino acid sequence plus V-gene family, and excluded reads lacking a unique V-gene family. In a later analysis, 450 to 600 highly shared, low-generation-probability nucleotide sequences were removed to address suspected cross-contamination and a sequencing artifact. For each public chain, a later analysis derived a clonal expansion index from normalized ranks of inferred template counts within each repertoire. In a later analysis, generation probabilities were computed using a VDJ recombination model fitted to out-of-frame rearrangements, and the results were checked against IGoR. A later analysis scored TCR-TCR, TCR-HLA and TCR-CMV co-occurrence with hypergeometric tests, applying a repertoire-size bias correction to TCR pairs. A later analysis estimated false discovery rates by permuting HLA or CMV assignments 20 times. In a later analysis, co-occurring TCRs were grouped using DBSCAN, and TCRdist sequence similarity was added for clustering within HLA-allele-positive subsets. Repertoires with fewer than 30,000 or more than 120,000 public chains were left out of co-occurrence clustering, as were several repertoires with anomalous nucleotide sharing. The immuneACCESS repertoire file appears here via TCRdb, limited to in-frame rearrangements. These files lack a portion of the clones; in checked studies, under half of the deficit traces to unresolved V genes, and the cause of the others is not known. V and J calls and clone size follow that table, whereas D and trimming were derived from the DNA. This sample gives some 190,000 clones in total; roughly 80% of them show up just once. Of the sample, nearly 2.5% is held by the ten largest clones.

V drops 4 bases and J drops 2 bases, leaving 8 bases in between. The CDR3 runs 14 residues from the cysteine to the phenylalanine. Only the CDR3 DNA stays, 42 bases, in frame from base 1. CDR1 and CDR2, per the germline V gene, are SNHLY and FYNNEI. The cohort was made up of several hundred healthy bone marrow donors. Cohort members were all nominally healthy when sampled, although unrecorded immune exposures were likely present. The donor was CMV seronegative and belonged to the group of 350 to 400 seronegative cohort members. Every donor gave a peripheral blood sample, and the peripheral blood mononuclear cells from that sample were used for TCR beta sequencing. Genomic DNA was extracted from the blood cell samples with the Qiagen DNeasy Blood Extraction Kit. Regarding this clone: Its cognate antigen has yet to be identified. No base qualities exist here, and no much larger clone lies one base off it.

This chain is built from TRBV2 and TRBJ2-2; TRBD2 might be the D gene, on 5 matching bases. This TCR was sampled from a male donor in good health and CMV-seronegative. Sequencing was carried out using PBMCs. The CDR3 loop reads CASSVRENTGELFF. The sequence in DNA is TGTGCCAGCAGTGTCCGGGAAAACACCGGGGAGCTGTTTTTT. With the rest looked up from the reference TRBV2 and TRBJ2-2 genes rather than sequenced, the full variable domain is EPEVTQTPSHQVTQMGQEVILRCVPISNHLYFYWYRQILGQKVEFLVSFYNNEISEKSEIFDDQFSVERPDGSNFTLKIRSTKLEDSAMYFCASSVRENTGELFFGEGSRLTVL.